The T cell receptor (beta chain) under discussion was sequenced for a study of T cell changes during pregnancy in multiple sclerosis. The CDR3 is made up of 14 amino acids. Trimming left V 1 base short and J 4 bases short, with 10 bases between. Germline V CDR1 and CDR2: MNHNS, SASEGT. Some clones are missing from TCRdb's copy, which holds only in-frame ones; the method was immunoSEQ multiplex PCR. Of 60,000 to 65,000 clones in the sample, about nine tenths were seen once. This chain links TRBV6-1 with TRBJ1-2; no reliable D call. This sequence originates from a female donor with multiple sclerosis, enrolled in a pregnancy study. Sequencing used peripheral blood, obtained in the first trimester of pregnancy. CDR3 region: CASSEGGPLYGYTF. For the CDR3, the DNA is TGTGCCAGCAGTGAAGGCGGCCCGCTCTATGGCTACACCTTC.